Only a few counts were recorded for the clone carrying this T cell receptor (beta chain). As yet, its antigen is unknown. This entry is derived from a study of identical twins. TCRdb ran MiXCR on the 5' RACE reads and lists one entry per CDR3 protein. The table has about 530,000 distinct CDR3 sequences, about 15% seen once; the top ten hold 0.44%. CDR3 length: 14 amino acids. The V end was cut by 5 bases, the J end by 0 bases, with 8 bases between. Germline assignment: CDR1 LGHDT and CDR2 YNNKEL (reference sequence). Study results and caveats: Excess sharing by twins proved weaker in beta out-of-frame sequences. Analyses of zero insertions could be partly confounded by invariant MAIT and iNKT cells.

Another study also made use of these data, one on yellow fever vaccine responses in identical twins.

This receptor was identified in a woman between 18 and 30 years old in good health. Specimen: CD4+ T cells sorted from blood. The V call is TRBV3-1, the J call TRBJ1-5; D unclear. The CDR3 region is CASSYRGSNQPQHF. CDR3 DNA sequence: TGTGCCAGCAGCTACCGGGGTAGCAATCAGCCCCAGCATTTT.